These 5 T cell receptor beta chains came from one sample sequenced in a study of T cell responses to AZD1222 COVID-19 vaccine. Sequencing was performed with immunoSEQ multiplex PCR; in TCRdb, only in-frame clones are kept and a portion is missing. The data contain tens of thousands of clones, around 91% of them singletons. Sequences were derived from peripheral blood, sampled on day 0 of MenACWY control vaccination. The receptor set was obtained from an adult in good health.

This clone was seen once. In DNA form, the CDR3 reads TGTGCCAGCAGGAACAGGGGGCCGGGTGAGCAGTTCTTC. Its protein is CASRNRGPGEQFF. The chain couples TRBV28 to TRBJ2-1; 9 bases map to TRBD1. Germline CDR1 and CDR2: MDHEN and SYDVKM. The CDR3 contains 13 residues. The V gene end was trimmed by 6 bases and the J gene end by 9 bases; junction bases not matched to a gene: 6. Full variable domain (rest looked up from reference TRBV28 and TRBJ2-1): DVKVTQSSRYLVKRTGEKVFLECVQDMDHENMFWYRQDPGLGLRLIYFSYDVKMKEKGDIPEGYSVSREKKERFSLILESASTNQTSMYLCASRNRGPGEQFFGPGTRLTVL.

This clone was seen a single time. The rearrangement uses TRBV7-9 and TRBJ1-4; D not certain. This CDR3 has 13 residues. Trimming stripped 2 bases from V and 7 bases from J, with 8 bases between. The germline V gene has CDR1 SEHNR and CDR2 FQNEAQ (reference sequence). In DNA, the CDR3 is TGTGCCAGCAGCTTACAGGTCGCTGAAAAACTGTTTTTT. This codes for CASSLQVAEKLFF.

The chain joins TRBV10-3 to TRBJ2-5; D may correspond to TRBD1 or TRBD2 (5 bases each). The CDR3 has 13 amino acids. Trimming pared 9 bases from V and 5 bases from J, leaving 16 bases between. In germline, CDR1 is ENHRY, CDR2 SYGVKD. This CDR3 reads CAISGANAETQYF. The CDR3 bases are TGTGCCATTTCCGGGGCCAACGCGGAGACCCAGTACTTC.

The CDR3 region is CASSLDRGLYGYTF. In DNA form, the CDR3 reads TGTGCCAGCAGCTTGGACCGGGGGCTCTATGGCTACACCTTC. The rearrangement uses TRBV5-6 and TRBJ1-2, with D tentatively TRBD1 (6 bases). The CDR3 covers 14 residues. V was cut by 0 bases and J by 4 bases, with 10 bases left in between. Germline CDR1 and CDR2: SGHDT and YYEEEE.

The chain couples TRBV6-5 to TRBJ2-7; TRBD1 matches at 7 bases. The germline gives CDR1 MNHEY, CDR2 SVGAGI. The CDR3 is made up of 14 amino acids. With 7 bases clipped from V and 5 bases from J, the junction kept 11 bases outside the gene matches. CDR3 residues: CASKQGQKGHEQYF. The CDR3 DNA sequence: TGTGCCAGCAAACAGGGGCAAAAAGGACACGAGCAGTACTTC.